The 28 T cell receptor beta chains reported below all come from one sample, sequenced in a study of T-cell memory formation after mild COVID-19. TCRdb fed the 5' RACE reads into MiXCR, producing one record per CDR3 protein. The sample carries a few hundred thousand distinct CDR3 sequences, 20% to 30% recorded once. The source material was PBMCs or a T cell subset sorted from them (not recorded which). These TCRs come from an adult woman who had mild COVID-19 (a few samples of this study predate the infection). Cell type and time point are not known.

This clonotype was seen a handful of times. CDR3 loop: CASSRGTGSNQPQHF. CDR3 DNA: TGTGCCAGCAGCCGAGGGACGGGTAGCAATCAGCCCCAGCATTTT. The genes are TRBV5-4 and TRBJ1-5; tentatively, D is TRBD1 (5 bases). Trimming removed 4 bases from V and 0 bases from J, with 11 bases in between. Looked up from germline, CDR1 is SGHNT and CDR2 is YYREEE (reference sequence). The CDR3 is 15 residues long. Based on the CDR3 plus reference TRBV5-4 and TRBJ1-5, the full variable domain is ETGVTQSPTHLIKTRGQQVTLRCSSQSGHNTVSWYQQALGQGPQFIFQYYREEENGRGNFPPRFSGLQFPNYSSELNVNALELDDSALYLCASSRGTGSNQPQHFGDGTRLSIL.

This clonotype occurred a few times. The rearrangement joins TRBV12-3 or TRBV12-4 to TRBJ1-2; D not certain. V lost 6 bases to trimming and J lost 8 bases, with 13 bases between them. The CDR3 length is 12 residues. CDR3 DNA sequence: TGTGCCAGCAGCACCCAACAACAAGGCTACACCTTC. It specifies CASSTQQQGYTF.

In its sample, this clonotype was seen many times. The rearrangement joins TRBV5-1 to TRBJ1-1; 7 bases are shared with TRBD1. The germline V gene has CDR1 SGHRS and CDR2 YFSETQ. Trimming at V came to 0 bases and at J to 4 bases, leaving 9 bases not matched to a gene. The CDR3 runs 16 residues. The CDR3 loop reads CASSLGQGSWVTEAFF. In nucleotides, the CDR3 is TGCGCCAGCAGCTTGGGACAGGGTTCTTGGGTCACTGAAGCTTTCTTT.

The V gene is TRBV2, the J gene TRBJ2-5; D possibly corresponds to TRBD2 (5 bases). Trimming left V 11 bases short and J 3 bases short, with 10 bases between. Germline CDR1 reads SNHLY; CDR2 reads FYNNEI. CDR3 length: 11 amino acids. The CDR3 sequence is CASLEEETQYF. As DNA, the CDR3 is TGTGCCTCCCTGGAGGAAGAGACCCAGTACTTC.

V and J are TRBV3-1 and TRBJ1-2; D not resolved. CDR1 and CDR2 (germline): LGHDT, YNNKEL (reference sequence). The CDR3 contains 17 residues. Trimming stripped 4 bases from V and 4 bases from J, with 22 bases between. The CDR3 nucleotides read TGTGCCAGCAGCCCACCTTCCCTGGGGAGGAGTGTCTATGGCTACACCTTC. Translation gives CASSPPSLGRSVYGYTF.

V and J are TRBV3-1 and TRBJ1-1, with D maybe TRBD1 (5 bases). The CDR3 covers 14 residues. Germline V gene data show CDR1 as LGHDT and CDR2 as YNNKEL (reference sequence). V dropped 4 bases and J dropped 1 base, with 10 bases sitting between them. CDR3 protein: CASSRDRRNTEAFF. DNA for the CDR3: TGTGCCAGCAGCCGGGACCGGAGGAACACTGAAGCTTTCTTT.

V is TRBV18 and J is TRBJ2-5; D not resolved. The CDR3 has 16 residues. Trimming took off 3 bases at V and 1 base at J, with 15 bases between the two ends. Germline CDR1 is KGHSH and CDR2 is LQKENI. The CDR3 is CASSPPLGRTQETQYF. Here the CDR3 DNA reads TGTGCCAGCTCACCCCCGTTGGGCAGGACCCAAGAGACCCAGTACTTC.

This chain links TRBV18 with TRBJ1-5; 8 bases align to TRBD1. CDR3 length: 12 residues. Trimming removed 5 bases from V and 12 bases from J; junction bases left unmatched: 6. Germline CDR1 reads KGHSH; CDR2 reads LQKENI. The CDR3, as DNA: TGTGCCAGCTCAACACTACAGGGGGGCCAGCATTTT. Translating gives CASSTLQGGQHF.

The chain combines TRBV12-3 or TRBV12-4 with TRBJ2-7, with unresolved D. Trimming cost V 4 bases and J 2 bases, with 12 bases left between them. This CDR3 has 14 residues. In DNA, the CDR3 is TGTGCCAGCAGTTCCCCGGGTTCAACCTACGAGCAGTACTTC. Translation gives CASSSPGSTYEQYF.

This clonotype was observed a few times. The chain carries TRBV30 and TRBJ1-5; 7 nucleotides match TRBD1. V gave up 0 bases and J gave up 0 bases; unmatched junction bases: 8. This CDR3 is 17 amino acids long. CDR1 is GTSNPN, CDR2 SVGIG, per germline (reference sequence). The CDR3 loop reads CAWSVMKGAGSNQPQHF. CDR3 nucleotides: TGTGCCTGGAGTGTAATGAAGGGGGCAGGTAGCAATCAGCCCCAGCATTTT.

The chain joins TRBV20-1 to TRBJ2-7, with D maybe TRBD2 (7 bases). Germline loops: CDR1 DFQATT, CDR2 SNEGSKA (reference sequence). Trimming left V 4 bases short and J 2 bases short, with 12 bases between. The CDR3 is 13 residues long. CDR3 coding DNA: TGCAGTGCTACCGGGGGGCAGCCCTACGAGCAGTACTTC. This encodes CSATGGQPYEQYF.

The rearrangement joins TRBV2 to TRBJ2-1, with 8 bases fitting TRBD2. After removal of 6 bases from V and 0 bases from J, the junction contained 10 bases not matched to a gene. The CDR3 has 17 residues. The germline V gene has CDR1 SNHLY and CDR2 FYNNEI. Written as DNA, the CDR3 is TGTGCCAGCAGGGCATTACTAGCGGTTAGCTCCTACAATGAGCAGTTCTTC. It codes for CASRALLAVSSYNEQFF.

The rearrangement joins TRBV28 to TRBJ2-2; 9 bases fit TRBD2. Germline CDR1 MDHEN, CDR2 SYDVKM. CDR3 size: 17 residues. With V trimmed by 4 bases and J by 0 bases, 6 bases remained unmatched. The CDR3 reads CASSSLRLAANTGELFF. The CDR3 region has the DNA TGTGCCAGCAGTTCTCTAAGACTAGCGGCGAACACCGGGGAGCTGTTTTTT. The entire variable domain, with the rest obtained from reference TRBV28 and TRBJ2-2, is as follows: DVKVTQSSRYLVKRTGEKVFLECVQDMDHENMFWYRQDPGLGLRLIYFSYDVKMKEKGDIPEGYSVSREKKERFSLILESASTNQTSMYLCASSSLRLAANTGELFFGEGSRLTVL.

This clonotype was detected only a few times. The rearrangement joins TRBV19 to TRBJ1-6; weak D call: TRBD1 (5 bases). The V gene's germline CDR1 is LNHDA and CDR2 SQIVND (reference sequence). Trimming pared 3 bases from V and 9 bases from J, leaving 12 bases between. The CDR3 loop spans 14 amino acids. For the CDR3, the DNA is TGTGCCAGTAGTATCGGGAGGGGAGGTTCACCCCTCCACTTT. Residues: CASSIGRGGSPLHF. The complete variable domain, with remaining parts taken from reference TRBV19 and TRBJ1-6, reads DGGITQSPKYLFRKEGQNVTLSCEQNLNHDAMYWYRQDPGQGLRLIYYSQIVNDFQKGDIAEGYSVSREKKESFPLTVTSAQKNPTAFYLCASSIGRGGSPLHFGNGTRLTVT.

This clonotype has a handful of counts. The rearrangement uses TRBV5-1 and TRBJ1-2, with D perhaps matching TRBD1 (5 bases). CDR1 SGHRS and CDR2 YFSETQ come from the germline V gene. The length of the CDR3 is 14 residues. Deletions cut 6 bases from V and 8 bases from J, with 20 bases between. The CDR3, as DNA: TGCGCCAGCATGCCTACCGGGACCCCCGAGGGCTACACCTTC. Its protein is CASMPTGTPEGYTF.

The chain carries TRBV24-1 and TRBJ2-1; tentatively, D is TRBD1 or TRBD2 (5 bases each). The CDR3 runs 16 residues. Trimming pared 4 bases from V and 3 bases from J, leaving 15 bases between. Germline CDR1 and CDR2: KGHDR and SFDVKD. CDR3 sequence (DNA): TGTGCCACCAGTGAAAGGGGACGGCGCATCTACAATGAGCAGTTCTTC. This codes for CATSERGRRIYNEQFF.

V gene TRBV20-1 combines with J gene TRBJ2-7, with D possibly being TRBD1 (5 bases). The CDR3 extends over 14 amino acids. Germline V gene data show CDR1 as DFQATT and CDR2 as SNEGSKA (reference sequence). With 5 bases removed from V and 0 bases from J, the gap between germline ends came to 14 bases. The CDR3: CSAFDRLSSYEQYF. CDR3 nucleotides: TGCAGTGCTTTCGACAGACTCAGCTCCTACGAGCAGTACTTC.

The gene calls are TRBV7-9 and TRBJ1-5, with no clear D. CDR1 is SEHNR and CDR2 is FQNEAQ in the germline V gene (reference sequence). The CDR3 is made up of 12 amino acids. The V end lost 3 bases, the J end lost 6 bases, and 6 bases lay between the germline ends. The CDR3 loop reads CASSFPSQPQHF. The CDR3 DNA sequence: TGTGCCAGCAGCTTTCCAAGTCAGCCCCAGCATTTT.

CDR3 residues: CASSLGARPYYEQYF. The CDR3 region has the DNA TGTGCCAGCAGTTTGGGCGCTCGTCCGTACTACGAGCAGTACTTC. The chain carries TRBV12-3 or TRBV12-4 and TRBJ2-7; D not certain. V was shortened by 3 bases and J by 3 bases, with 15 bases between the two germline ends. This CDR3 is built from 15 residues.

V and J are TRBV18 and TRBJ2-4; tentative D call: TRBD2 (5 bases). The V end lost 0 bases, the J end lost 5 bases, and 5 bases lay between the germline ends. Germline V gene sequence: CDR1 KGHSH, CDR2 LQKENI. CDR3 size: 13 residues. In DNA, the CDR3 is TGTGCCAGCTCACCACCGGGAGAAAACATTCAGTACTTC. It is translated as CASSPPGENIQYF.

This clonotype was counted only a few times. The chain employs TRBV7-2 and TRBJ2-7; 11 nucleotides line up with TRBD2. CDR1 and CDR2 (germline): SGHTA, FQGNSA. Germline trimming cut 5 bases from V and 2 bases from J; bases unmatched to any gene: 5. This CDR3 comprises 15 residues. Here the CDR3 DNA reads TGTGCCAGCAGCACCCAACTAGCGGGAGCCTACGAGCAGTACTTC. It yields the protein CASSTQLAGAYEQYF.

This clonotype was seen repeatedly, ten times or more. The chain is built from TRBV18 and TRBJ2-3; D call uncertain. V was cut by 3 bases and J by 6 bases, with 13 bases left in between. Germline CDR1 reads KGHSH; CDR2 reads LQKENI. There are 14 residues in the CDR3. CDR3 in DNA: TGTGCCAGCTCACCGAGCTCTCTGGGTGATACGCAGTATTTT. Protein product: CASSPSSLGDTQYF.

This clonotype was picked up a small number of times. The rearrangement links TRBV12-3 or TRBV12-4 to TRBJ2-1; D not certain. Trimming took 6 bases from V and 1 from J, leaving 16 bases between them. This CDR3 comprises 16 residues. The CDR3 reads CASSPRSGASYNEQFF. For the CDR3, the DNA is TGTGCCAGCAGCCCCCGTTCTGGAGCGTCCTACAATGAGCAGTTCTTC.

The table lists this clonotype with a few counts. The CDR3 sequence: CSAPALTYGYTF. The CDR3 DNA reads as TGCAGTGCCCCGGCCCTTACTTATGGCTACACCTTC. This chain connects TRBV20-1 to TRBJ1-2; the D is unclear. The V end was cut by 6 bases, the J end by 5 bases, with 13 bases between. The CDR3 consists of 12 residues. The germline V gene encodes CDR1 DFQATT and CDR2 SNEGSKA (reference sequence).

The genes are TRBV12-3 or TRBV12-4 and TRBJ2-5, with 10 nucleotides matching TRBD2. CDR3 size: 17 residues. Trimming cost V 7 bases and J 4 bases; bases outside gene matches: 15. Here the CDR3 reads CASKEGRRASGRETQYF. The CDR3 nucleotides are TGTGCCAGCAAGGAGGGTCGGAGGGCTAGCGGGAGAGAGACCCAGTACTTC.

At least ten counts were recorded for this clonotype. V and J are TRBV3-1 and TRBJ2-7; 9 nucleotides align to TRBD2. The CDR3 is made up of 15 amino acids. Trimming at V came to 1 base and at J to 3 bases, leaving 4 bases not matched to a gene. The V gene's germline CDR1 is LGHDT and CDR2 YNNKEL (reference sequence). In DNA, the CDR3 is TGTGCCAGCAGCCAAGGCCTAGCGGGATACTACGAGCAGTACTTC. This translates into CASSQGLAGYYEQYF.

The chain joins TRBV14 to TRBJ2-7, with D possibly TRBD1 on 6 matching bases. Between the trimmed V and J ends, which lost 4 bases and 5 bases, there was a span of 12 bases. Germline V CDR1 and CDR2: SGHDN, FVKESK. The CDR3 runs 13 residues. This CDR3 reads CASSLYRDDEQYF. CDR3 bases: TGTGCCAGCAGCCTATACAGGGATGACGAGCAGTACTTC.

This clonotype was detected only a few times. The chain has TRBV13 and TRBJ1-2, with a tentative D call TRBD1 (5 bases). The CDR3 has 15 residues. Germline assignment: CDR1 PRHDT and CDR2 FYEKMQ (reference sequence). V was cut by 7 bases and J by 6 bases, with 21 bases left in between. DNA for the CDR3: TGTGCCAGCAATCTGGAAGGGGCAGGGTTTGATGGCTACACCTTC. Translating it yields CASNLEGAGFDGYTF.